These 32 T cell receptor beta chains came from one sample sequenced in a study of cytomegalovirus exposure and HLA in healthy donors. Assay used: immunoSEQ multiplex PCR; TCRdb lists only in-frame clones, some missing. The table shows under 200,000 clones, with approximately 88% occurring only once. Sample: PBMCs. The receptors originated from a young man in good health and CMV-seropositive.

V gene TRBV18 combines with J gene TRBJ2-7, with 7 bases identical to TRBD1. The length of the CDR3 is 15 residues. Trimming at V came to 3 bases and at J to 4 bases, leaving 9 bases not matched to a gene. In germline, CDR1 is KGHSH, CDR2 LQKENI. The CDR3 nucleotides are TGTGCCAGCTCACCCAGCCGGGACAGAGATTACGAGCAGTACTTC. This translates into CASSPSRDRDYEQYF.

Remarks on this clone: The same CDR3 arises from other DNA sequences in this sample as well. CDR3 bases: TGTGCCAGCAGTTTTTTCGGCCAGGGGAGCGAAAAACTGTTTTTT. Residues: CASSFFGQGSEKLFF. This chain connects TRBV27 to TRBJ1-4, with D maybe TRBD1 (6 bases). Germline CDR1 and CDR2: MNHEY and SMNVEV (reference sequence). The CDR3 length is 15 residues. Trimming stripped 3 bases from V and 8 bases from J, with 16 bases between. Full variable domain (missing parts from reference TRBV27 and TRBJ1-4): EAQVTQNPRYLITVTGKKLTVTCSQNMNHEYMSWYRQDPGLGLRQIYYSMNVEVTDKGDVPEGYKVSRKEKRNFPLILESPSPNQTSLYFCASSFFGQGSEKLFFGSGTQLSVL.

The gene calls are TRBV5-4 and TRBJ1-3; 9 positions agree with TRBD1. The trim removed 4 bases at V and 5 bases at J, leaving 4 bases unmatched. This CDR3 has 14 amino acids. The germline V gene has CDR1 SGHNT and CDR2 YYREEE (reference sequence). The chain's CDR3 is CASSEGQGRNTIYF. The CDR3 nucleotides are TGTGCCAGCAGCGAGGGACAGGGAAGAAACACCATATATTTT. Full variable domain (rest looked up from reference TRBV5-4 and TRBJ1-3): ETGVTQSPTHLIKTRGQQVTLRCSSQSGHNTVSWYQQALGQGPQFIFQYYREEENGRGNFPPRFSGLQFPNYSSELNVNALELDDSALYLCASSEGQGRNTIYFGEGSWLTVV.

The rearrangement uses TRBV9 and TRBJ1-2; 12 positions match TRBD1. This CDR3 has 17 amino acids. V lost 1 base, J lost 3 bases, and 7 bases stayed unmatched. CDR1 is SGDLS and CDR2 is YYNGEE in the germline V gene. The CDR3 region has the DNA TGTGCCAGCAGCGTATCATATGGGACAGGGGGCGACTATGGCTACACCTTC. Translation: CASSVSYGTGGDYGYTF. Supplemented by reference TRBV9 and TRBJ1-2, the full variable domain reads DSGVTQTPKHLITATGQRVTLRCSPRSGDLSVYWYQQSLDQGLQFLIQYYNGEERAKGNILERFSAQQFPDLHSELNLSSLELGDSALYFCASSVSYGTGGDYGYTFGSGTRLTVV.

This clone came up a few times. The chain couples TRBV27 to TRBJ2-2; D not certain. The CDR3 has 14 amino acids. The V and J ends lost 3 bases and 3 bases respectively, with 8 bases between them. From germline, CDR1 is MNHEY and CDR2 SMNVEV (reference sequence). The CDR3 sequence is CASSFYPDTGELFF. Here the CDR3 DNA reads TGTGCCAGCAGTTTCTATCCTGACACCGGGGAGCTGTTTTTT.

The J gene is TRBJ1-1, the V gene TRBV19; D unresolved. CDR3 size: 14 residues. Germline V gene lookup returns CDR1 LNHDA and CDR2 SQIVND (reference sequence). The V end was cut by 0 bases, the J end by 5 bases, with 10 bases between. CDR3 sequence: CASSIDGRSTEAFF. CDR3 sequence (DNA): TGTGCCAGTAGTATAGACGGGAGGTCGACTGAAGCTTTCTTT.

The chain uses TRBV6-6 and TRBJ1-1, with unresolved D. Germline lookup yields CDR1 MNHNY and CDR2 SVGAGI (reference sequence). This CDR3 comprises 13 residues. Trimming removed 2 bases from V and 5 bases from J, with 9 bases in between. The CDR3 sequence: CASSYGPGTEAFF. In nucleotides, the CDR3 is TGTGCCAGCAGTTACGGTCCGGGTACTGAAGCTTTCTTT.

For this clone: Germline and junction disagree at one end, which may indicate a read error. The genes are TRBV19 and TRBJ2-1, with D possibly TRBD1 on 5 matching bases. CDR3 size: 14 residues. CDR1 is LNHDA and CDR2 is SQIVND in the germline V gene (reference sequence). Here the CDR3 DNA reads TGTGCCAGTAGTATAAGGGGCACACTGCAAGAGCTGTTCTTC. This codes for CASSIRGTLQELFF.

CDR3 region: CASSLMGGVFQPQHF. The CDR3 region has the DNA TGTGCCAGCAGTTTAATGGGGGGAGTTTTTCAGCCCCAGCATTTT. This chain uses TRBV27 with TRBJ1-5, with D possibly TRBD1 on 5 matching bases. CDR3 length: 15 residues. V was clipped by 2 bases and J by 6 bases, with 14 bases between them. Germline V gene data show CDR1 as MNHEY and CDR2 as SMNVEV (reference sequence).

Comments on this clone: Other DNA sequences within the sample encode an identical CDR3. The rearrangement uses TRBV6-1 and TRBJ2-7, with TRBD1 matching 8 bases. Germline CDR1 and CDR2: MNHNS and SASEGT. The CDR3 sequence is 14 residues long. V gave up 6 bases and J gave up 1 base; unmatched junction bases: 5. DNA for the CDR3: TGTGCCAGCAGCGAACAGGGGGATTCCTACGAGCAGTACTTC. This translates into CASSEQGDSYEQYF.

The chain joins TRBV7-9 to TRBJ2-5, with 16 nucleotides matching TRBD2. Germline V lookup: CDR1 SEHNR, CDR2 FQNEAQ (reference sequence). V shed 4 bases, J shed 3 bases, and the junction held 11 bases outside the gene matches. The CDR3 has 19 residues. In nucleotides, the CDR3 is TGTGCCAGCAGCTACCGGACCGGGACTAGCGGGAGGGGAAAAGAGACCCAGTACTTC. Amino acids: CASSYRTGTSGRGKETQYF. The entire variable domain, with the rest obtained from reference TRBV7-9 and TRBJ2-5, is as follows: DTGVSQNPRHKITKRGQNVTFRCDPISEHNRLYWYRQTLGQGPEFLTYFQNEAQLEKSRLLSDRFSAERPKGSFSTLEIQRTEQGDSAMYLCASSYRTGTSGRGKETQYFGPGTRLLVL.

This chain links TRBV7-2 with TRBJ2-1, with TRBD2 matching 12 bases. The V gene end was trimmed by 6 bases and the J gene end by 3 bases; junction bases not matched to a gene: 12. Germline CDR1 SGHTA, CDR2 FQGNSA. The CDR3 spans 18 residues. CDR3 DNA sequence: TGTGCCAGCAGGGGGAGGAAACTAGCGGGAGGATTCTACAATGAGCAGTTCTTC. Translation: CASRGRKLAGGFYNEQFF.

V and J are TRBV30 and TRBJ2-2; TRBD1 aligns across 11 bases. CDR3 length equals 14 residues. Losses at the gene ends were 5 bases for V and 4 bases for J; bases not matched to a gene: 3. Germline CDR1 GTSNPN, CDR2 SVGIG (reference sequence). The CDR3 protein is CAWGQGAGTGELFF. CDR3 nucleotides: TGTGCCTGGGGACAGGGGGCGGGCACCGGGGAGCTGTTTTTT.

This clone was counted only a few times. The genes are TRBV7-8 and TRBJ1-5; maybe TRBD1 (6 bases). The CDR3 extends over 14 amino acids. Per the germline V gene, CDR1 is SGHVS and CDR2 is FQNEAQ. V lost 5 bases, J lost 5 bases, and 13 bases lay in between. The CDR3 region has the DNA TGTGCCAGCAGCGGACAACAGGGTTATCAGCCCCAGCATTTT. The encoded protein is CASSGQQGYQPQHF.

The chain has TRBV27 and TRBJ2-2; no definite D call. The germline V and J ends were trimmed by 6 bases and 9 bases, with 14 bases remaining between them. The CDR3 contains 13 residues. Germline V gene sequence: CDR1 MNHEY, CDR2 SMNVEV (reference sequence). The CDR3 spells CASSPPTKRELFF. CDR3 sequence (DNA): TGTGCCAGCAGCCCCCCAACTAAGCGGGAGCTGTTTTTT.

This chain uses TRBV30 with TRBJ1-5, with 11 bases identical to TRBD1. CDR1 and CDR2 from the germline V gene are GTSNPN and SVGIG (reference sequence). The CDR3 totals 14 residues. V trimming: 3 bases; J trimming: 7 bases; junction bases outside the gene matches: 5. Here the CDR3 reads CAWSGTGGGQPQHF. As DNA, the CDR3 is TGTGCCTGGAGCGGGACAGGGGGAGGACAGCCCCAGCATTTT.

This chain connects TRBV10-3 to TRBJ2-7; possibly TRBD1 for D (6 bases). Germline V lookup: CDR1 ENHRY, CDR2 SYGVKD. CDR3 length: 15 amino acids. V was trimmed by 1 base and J by 5 bases, leaving 15 bases between them. The DNA of the CDR3 is TGTGCCATCAGTGAGTATGGCAGGGGAGCGAACGAGCAGTACTTC. Protein product: CAISEYGRGANEQYF.

This rearrangement joins TRBV15 to TRBJ2-7, with 7 bases fitting TRBD1. The germline CDR1 and CDR2 sequences are LNHNV and YYDKDF (reference sequence). This CDR3 region has 14 residues. V lost 4 bases to trimming and J lost 2 bases; unmatched junction nucleotides: 5. The CDR3 spells CATSTPGQTYEQYF. The DNA of the CDR3 is TGTGCCACCAGCACACCGGGACAGACCTACGAGCAGTACTTC.

This clone was counted once. The chain joins TRBV9 to TRBJ2-1; 9 bases map to TRBD2. Trimming at V came to 0 bases and at J to 4 bases, leaving 2 bases not matched to a gene. The CDR3 runs to 15 residues. The germline V gene has CDR1 SGDLS and CDR2 YYNGEE. The CDR3 sequence: CASSVEAGGYNEQFF. The CDR3 bases are TGTGCCAGCAGCGTAGAGGCGGGAGGGTACAATGAGCAGTTCTTC.

The CDR3 region is CASSPGEAGREQYF. CDR3 nucleotide sequence: TGTGCCAGCAGCCCAGGGGAAGCTGGGCGAGAGCAGTATTTT. The chain joins TRBV25-1 to TRBJ2-3, with D perhaps matching TRBD1 (6 bases). The germline gives CDR1 MGHDK, CDR2 SYGVNS. The CDR3 sequence is 14 residues long. V was clipped by 6 bases and J by 11 bases, with 21 bases between them. Variable domain in full (rest from reference TRBV25-1 and TRBJ2-3): EADIYQTPRYLVIGTGKKITLECSQTMGHDKMYWYQQDPGMELHLIHYSYGVNSTEKGDLSSESTVSRIRTEHFPLTLESARPSHTSQYLCASSPGEAGREQYFGPGTRLTVL.

The rearrangement joins TRBV19 to TRBJ1-2; TRBD1 agrees at 8 bases. The J segment lost 5 bases and the V segment lost 8 bases, leaving 7 bases of the junction unmatched. Germline CDR1 and CDR2: LNHDA and SQIVND (reference sequence). The CDR3 has 13 amino acids. The CDR3 bases are TGTGCCAGTTCCGGACAGGGAGGTTATGGCTACACCTTC. It yields the protein CASSGQGGYGYTF.

This sequence joins TRBV1 and TRBJ2-2; the listed D gene, TRBD2, was not tested against the DNA. TRBV1 is classified as a pseudogene. The CDR3 is 15 amino acids. The CDR3 loop reads CTSSPIRGLVGELFF. The CDR3 nucleotides read TGCACCAGCAGCCCAATCCGCGGACTAGTAGGGGAGCTGTTTTTT.

This sequence joins TRBV28 and TRBJ2-1, with TRBD2 matching 11 bases. Germline V gene lookup returns CDR1 MDHEN and CDR2 SYDVKM. Trimming cost V 9 bases and J 9 bases; bases outside gene matches: 13. CDR3 length equals 15 residues. The DNA of the CDR3 is TGTGCCAGTCAGGGAACTAGCGGGAGTTTGATTGAGCAGTTCTTC. This translates into CASQGTSGSLIEQFF.

This rearrangement joins TRBV27 to TRBJ2-1, with TRBD1 as a possible D gene (6 bases). Germline-derived CDR1 and CDR2 are MNHEY and SMNVEV (reference sequence). The CDR3 has 21 residues. V was trimmed by 5 bases and J by 3 bases, leaving 32 bases between them. Written as DNA, the CDR3 is TGTGCCAGCAGTCTAAACAGGGTTAGATCTCCTTTCAGGGTTGGCTACAATGAGCAGTTCTTC. It translates to CASSLNRVRSPFRVGYNEQFF.

The chain recombines TRBV28 with TRBJ2-7, with D hard to call. This CDR3 comprises 13 residues. CDR1 and CDR2 (germline): MDHEN, SYDVKM. V was pared by 6 bases and J by 4 bases, with 13 bases between. The CDR3, as DNA: TGTGCCAGCAGCTTGTCCTTTTCTTACGAGCAGTACTTC. As protein: CASSLSFSYEQYF.

The chain uses TRBV29-1 and TRBJ2-3, with D unclear. The CDR3 sequence is 12 residues long. The V gene's germline CDR1 is SQVTM and CDR2 ANQGSEA. V lost 1 base and J lost 4, with 6 bases in between. CDR3 protein: CSVEVQADTQYF. The CDR3 nucleotides read TGCAGCGTTGAAGTGCAGGCAGATACGCAGTATTTT.

J is TRBJ2-7 and V is TRBV9, with D tentatively TRBD2 (6 bases). CDR3 length equals 15 residues. Germline lookup yields CDR1 SGDLS and CDR2 YYNGEE. Trimming stripped 4 bases from V and 10 bases from J, with 24 bases between. The CDR3 DNA reads TGTGCCAGCAGCCCCGAGGGAGCGGGCAAAGGCTACCAGTACTTC. Translated: CASSPEGAGKGYQYF.

The rearrangement links TRBV6-6 to TRBJ2-1; the D gene is possibly TRBD2 (6 bases). The CDR3 sequence is 14 residues long. Trimming shortened V by 2 bases and J by 6 bases, and 11 bases separated the two germline ends. The germline V gene has CDR1 MNHNY and CDR2 SVGAGI (reference sequence). The CDR3 region has the DNA TGTGCCAGCAGTTACCAGGAGGGCCGCAATGAGCAGTTCTTC. This codes for CASSYQEGRNEQFF.

The V and J genes are TRBV9 and TRBJ1-1; the match to TRBD1 covers 8 bases. The germline gives CDR1 SGDLS, CDR2 YYNGEE. J was trimmed by 5 bases and V by 4 bases; bases with no gene match: 7. This CDR3 comprises 14 residues. CDR3 in DNA: TGTGCCAGCAGCCAAGGACAGGGCTGGACTGAAGCTTTCTTT. Translation: CASSQGQGWTEAFF.

The chain combines TRBV19 with TRBJ1-2; 9 bases align to TRBD1. There are 17 residues in the CDR3. From germline, CDR1 is LNHDA and CDR2 SQIVND (reference sequence). V trimming: 3 bases; J trimming: 3 bases; junction bases outside the gene matches: 11. The CDR3 DNA follows: TGTGCCAGTAGTATCCCCCCGGGACAGGGTGGGGACTATGGCTACACCTTC. Translation gives CASSIPPGQGGDYGYTF.

The rearrangement links TRBV4-2 to TRBJ1-4; 10 bases align to TRBD1. The germline V gene has CDR1 LGHNA and CDR2 YNFKEQ. Trimming at V came to 1 base and at J to 7 bases, leaving 6 bases not matched to a gene. This CDR3 has 16 amino acids. The chain's CDR3 is CASSQVGDRGREKLFF. The CDR3 DNA is TGTGCCAGCAGCCAAGTTGGGGACAGGGGACGTGAAAAACTGTTTTTT.

The genes are TRBV28 and TRBJ1-1, with a tentative D call TRBD1 (6 bases). V was shortened by 8 bases and J by 1 base, with 11 bases between the two germline ends. Germline V gene sequence: CDR1 MDHEN, CDR2 SYDVKM. This CDR3 spans 13 amino acids. The CDR3 spells CASRRGGNTEAFF. The CDR3 bases are TGTGCCAGCCGAAGGGGGGGGAACACTGAAGCTTTCTTT.